This T cell receptor (beta chain) was identified during a study of cytomegalovirus exposure and HLA in healthy donors. PCR amplification relied on 60 Vbeta primers (plus 13 Jbeta primers). The table came from immunoSEQ multiplex PCR; TCRdb's copy has only in-frame clones and leaves some out. The repertoire has roughly 80,000 clones, around four fifths of them found once; the top ten carry around 3.1%. This receptor was obtained from a man aged 45-65 years in good health and CMV-seropositive. Sequenced: PBMCs.

The CDR3 DNA reads as TGTGCCAGCAGCTTAGCCCGAGCGGGAGGAGGCTACGAGCAGTACTTC. Its translation is CASSLARAGGGYEQYF. V usage is TRBV11-2 and J usage is TRBJ2-7; 9 bases are shared with TRBD2. This CDR3 has 16 residues. The ends lost 1 base at V and 3 bases at J; junction bases unmatched: 7. CDR1 and CDR2 from the germline V gene are SGHAT and FQNNGV.